This TCR beta chain was documented in a study of CD8 T cells in Susac syndrome. Random hexamers were used to reverse transcribe roughly 0.5 to 1 ug of RNA. TCRdb re-derived calls from the immunoSEQ multiplex PCR reads in MiXCR, one entry per CDR3 protein. The sample lists about 150,000 distinct CDR3 sequences; about 92% were seen once. Germline V gene lookup returns CDR1 SGDLS and CDR2 YYNGEE. The CDR3 spans 18 residues. V lost 3 bases to trimming and J lost 0 bases, with 19 bases between them. The chain couples TRBV9 to TRBJ2-1, with TRBD1 as a possible D gene (6 bases). The clonotype comes from a human donor in good health. The source material was CD4+ T cells from PBMCs. The CDR3 protein is CASSASGLGGSSYNEQFF. CDR3 DNA: TGTGCCAGCAGCGCATCCGGCCTAGGGGGTAGCTCCTACAATGAGCAGTTCTTC.